Listed below are T cell receptor beta chains from one sample, sequenced in a study of blood T cell repertoires in COVID-19. Here immunoSEQ multiplex PCR was the method, and the copy in TCRdb shows in-frame clones only, minus some. The sample has 7,500 to 9,500 clones, less than 90% seen once. Sequenced input: peripheral blood. Source of these receptors: a man aged 55 to 69 with acute or convalescent COVID-19. Both conserved end residues are part of each CDR3. Each record gives: CDR3 protein, J gene, V gene.

CASSSNFRDREKTQYF,TRBJ2-5,TRBV6-2/TRBV6-3
CASSLAAGEGSPLHF,TRBJ1-6,TRBV7-9
CASSTGATGELFF,TRBJ2-2,TRBV12-3/TRBV12-4
CASSLGLAGGPLEQYF,TRBJ2-7,TRBV5-1
CASSGPGGAQETQYF,TRBJ2-5,TRBV5-1
CASSLEAGGHHSPLHF,TRBJ1-6,TRBV5-6
CASSFKAPGDNSPLHF,TRBJ1-6,TRBV27
CASSLDPGYGYTF,TRBJ1-2,TRBV11-2
CASSAGLAGGSQETQYF,TRBJ2-5,TRBV5-1
CASSIGGLSNQPQHF,TRBJ1-5,TRBV19
CASSQLELSFRQGETQYF,TRBJ2-5,TRBV4-1
CASRRSGLTDTQYF,TRBJ2-3,TRBV7-9
CASSLAGGPDTQYF,TRBJ2-3,TRBV6-2/TRBV6-3
CASSQETGLRTEAFF,TRBJ1-1,TRBV4-1
CASSGAPLGGTEAFF,TRBJ1-1,TRBV19
CASTPQAQETQYF,TRBJ2-5,TRBV7-9
CASSLGTGGGGNTIYF,TRBJ1-3,TRBV11-2
CASSPQGAWKEKLFF,TRBJ1-4,TRBV6-2/TRBV6-3
CASRGTGSFYGYTF,TRBJ1-2,TRBV28